This T cell receptor (beta chain) was sequenced during a study of blood T cell repertoires in COVID-19. This clone has just a few counts. The CDR3 runs to 17 residues. TCRdb's copy holds only in-frame clones and misses some; the assay was immunoSEQ multiplex PCR. Of 250,000 or so clones in the sample, 88% were seen once. The chain joins TRBV21-1 to TRBJ2-1; the DNA was not used to check the table's D call, TRBD2. TRBV21-1 is described as a pseudogene. Sequenced sample: peripheral blood. The sequence derives from a woman under 40 with COVID-19, enrolled during active disease. The CDR3 DNA is TGTGCCAGCAGCAAGACTAGCGGGGGGAGCTCCTACAATGAGCAGTTCTTC. Protein: CASSKTSGGSSYNEQFF.